These 10 T cell receptor beta chains came from one sample sequenced in a study of T cell clones after liver transplantation. Assay used: immunoSEQ multiplex PCR; TCRdb lists only in-frame clones, some missing. The sample has under 130,000 clones; under 90% are singletons. Source: CD4+ T cells from blood, taken approximately 43 months after liver transplant. The receptors originated from a human patient who received a liver transplant. A share of the T cells may be of graft donor origin.

This clone occurred once. CDR3 in amino acids: CASSLGLARSTDTQYF. DNA of the CDR3: TGTGCCAGCAGCTTAGGACTAGCGAGAAGCACAGATACGCAGTATTTT. This rearrangement joins TRBV7-2 to TRBJ2-3; 8 bases agree with TRBD2. CDR1 and CDR2 from the germline V gene are SGHTA and FQGNSA. Trimming cost V 1 base and J 0 bases; bases outside gene matches: 3. CDR3 length: 16 amino acids.

The rearrangement uses TRBV5-1 and TRBJ2-1; 14 bases are a match to TRBD2. The CDR3 spans 17 residues. Trimming removed 3 bases from V and 4 bases from J; junction bases left unmatched: 6. Per the germline V gene, CDR1 is SGHRS and CDR2 is YFSETQ. The CDR3 sequence: CASSWGLAGVMYNEQFF. The CDR3 nucleotides read TGCGCCAGCAGCTGGGGACTAGCGGGAGTTATGTACAATGAGCAGTTCTTC.

This clone showed up just once. This sequence joins TRBV7-8 and TRBJ2-2; 7 nucleotides agree with TRBD2. The V and J ends lost 4 bases and 6 bases, in that order; junction bases with no gene match: 2. Germline lookup yields CDR1 SGHVS and CDR2 FQNEAQ. The CDR3 sequence is 13 residues long. CDR3 in amino acids: CASSSLAAGELFF. Here the CDR3 DNA reads TGTGCCAGCAGCTCTCTAGCGGCCGGGGAGCTGTTTTTT.

The chain uses TRBV29-1 and TRBJ2-1; 11 bases map to TRBD1. The length of the CDR3 is 14 residues. Per the germline V gene, CDR1 is SQVTM and CDR2 is ANQGSEA. V lost 8 bases to trimming and J lost 3 bases; unmatched junction nucleotides: 6. This CDR3 is CSLEGTGGYNEQFF. CDR3 nucleotides: TGCAGCCTGGAGGGGACAGGGGGCTACAATGAGCAGTTCTTC.

Turning to this clone: Other DNA sequences in this sample translate to the same CDR3. This chain links TRBV12-2 with TRBJ1-5; TRBD1, as called in the table, went unchecked against the DNA. TRBV12-2 is described as a pseudogene. The CDR3 is 15 amino acids. The CDR3 nucleotides read TGTGCAAGTCGCCAGGCAGGGGCCAGCAATCAGCCCCAGCATTTT. This encodes CASRQAGASNQPQHF.

The rearrangement uses TRBV19 and TRBJ1-3; TRBD1 is a possible D gene (5 bases). Looked up from germline, CDR1 is LNHDA and CDR2 is SQIVND (reference sequence). V lost 5 bases and J lost 0, with 11 bases in between. The CDR3 is 15 amino acids. This CDR3 reads CASSVDISSGNTIYF. CDR3 bases: TGTGCCAGTAGTGTGGACATTTCCTCTGGAAACACCATATATTTT.

This chain connects TRBV2 to TRBJ1-2, with 10 bases identical to TRBD1. The V segment lost 6 bases and the J segment 4 bases; nucleotides outside the gene matches: 5. From germline, CDR1 is SNHLY and CDR2 FYNNEI. This CDR3 contains 14 residues. The CDR3 region has the DNA TGTGCCAGCAGAGGGACAGGGGCTACCTATGGCTACACCTTC. This translates into CASRGTGATYGYTF.

This chain uses TRBV29-1 with TRBJ1-2, with 8 nucleotides matching TRBD1. With V trimmed by 1 base and J by 8 bases, 6 bases remained unmatched. There are 13 residues in the CDR3. Germline V gives CDR1 SQVTM, CDR2 ANQGSEA. CDR3 region: CSVEGTGLGGYTF. The DNA for the CDR3 is TGCAGCGTTGAAGGGACAGGGCTAGGAGGCTACACCTTC.

This clone has only a few counts. J is TRBJ1-2 and V is TRBV7-2; no clear D gene. CDR1 is SGHTA, CDR2 FQGNSA, per germline. The length of the CDR3 is 13 residues. The V end lost 5 bases, the J end lost 6 bases, and 13 bases lay between the germline ends. The CDR3 loop reads CASSLHSTDGYTF. The CDR3 coding sequence is TGTGCCAGCAGCCTCCACTCGACGGATGGCTACACCTTC.

The chain recombines TRBV5-1 with TRBJ2-1; 9 nucleotides line up with TRBD2. The germline V gene has CDR1 SGHRS and CDR2 YFSETQ. V was pared by 4 bases and J by 6 bases, with 14 bases of the junction left unmatched. The CDR3 extends over 17 amino acids. In nucleotides, the CDR3 is TGCGCCAGCAGCCTCCGTGAAGCGGGGGGTGGGGGCAATGAGCAGTTCTTC. This codes for CASSLREAGGGGNEQFF. Filled out from reference TRBV5-1 and TRBJ2-1, the complete variable domain reads KAGVTQTPRYLIKTRGQQVTLSCSPISGHRSVSWYQQTPGQGLQFLFEYFSETQRNKGNFPGRFSGRQFSNSRSEMNVSTLELGDSALYLCASSLREAGGGGNEQFFGPGTRLTVL.